These T cell receptor beta chains were read from a single sample in a study of memory CD4+ T cells and cytomegalovirus serostatus. Using immunoSEQ multiplex PCR, the repertoire was profiled, and TCRdb retains in-frame clones only, with some absent. The table includes over 75,000 clones, approximately 80% detected once. The sequencing input was memory CD4+ T cells from blood. The source of these receptors is an adult in good health and CMV-seropositive. The CDR3 runs from the conserved cysteine through the conserved F or W. A D gene is named only where the DNA matches it firmly. Not all rows give a size; the values are once, few, many and, for expanded clones, a class.

j_call | d_call | clone_size | v_call | cdr3_nt | cdr3_aa
TRBJ2-5 | TRBD1 | - | TRBV27 | TGTGCCAGCAGTAAGACAGGGGGGAAGGAGACCCAGTACTTC | CASSKTGGKETQYF
TRBJ1-1 | - | many | TRBV7-3 | TGTGCCAGCAGCTTCTCAGAGAACACTGAAGCTTTCTTT | CASSFSENTEAFF
TRBJ1-2 | TRBD1 | few | TRBV12-5 | TGTGCTAGTGGGACAGGGCTGATCGGCTACACCTTC | CASGTGLIGYTF
TRBJ1-1 | TRBD1 | - | TRBV6-5 | TGTGCCAGCAGTCGGGACAGGGAGTTAACTGAAGCTTTCTTT | CASSRDRELTEAFF
TRBJ2-3 | TRBD2 | - | TRBV5-4 | TGTGCCAGCAGCTCAGAGCGGGGGAGCACAGATACGCAGTATTTT | CASSSERGSTDTQYF
TRBJ2-7 | - | - | TRBV2 | TGTGCCAGCAGTGAGCGGAGTGACGAGCAGTACTTC | CASSERSDEQYF
TRBJ2-3 | - | - | TRBV6-6 | TGTGCCAGCAGTTATGTAGAGGGAGATACGCAGTATTTT | CASSYVEGDTQYF
TRBJ1-5 | TRBD1 | once | TRBV28 | TGTGCCAGTTACGGAACAGGGGGATATAGCAATCAGCCCCAGCATTTT | CASYGTGGYSNQPQHF
TRBJ1-2 | - | - | TRBV6-5 | TGTGCCAGCAGTTCACGACAGGATATATATGGCTACACCTTC | CASSSRQDIYGYTF
TRBJ2-7 | - | - | TRBV2 | TGTGCCAGCAGTTACGCGATCGAGCAGTACTTC | CASSYAIEQYF
TRBJ1-1 | - | - | TRBV5-1 | TGCGCCAGCAGCTTGGGTCCTGGGGGGACTGAAGCTTTCTTT | CASSLGPGGTEAFF
TRBJ2-7 | TRBD2 | - | TRBV4-1 | TGCGCCAGCAGCCAACGCCGAGAGGCCCAGGGCCGAACCGGGGGGACCTACGAGCAGTACTTC | CASSQRREAQGRTGGTYEQYF
TRBJ2-1 | TRBD2 | - | TRBV10-3 | TGTGCCACCTCAAAGGTGAATTCCCGAAGCGGGGCGTACAATGAGCAGTTCTTC | CATSKVNSRSGAYNEQFF
TRBJ1-5 | - | - | TRBV19 | TGTGCCAGTAGTAACGCCAGGGTTGGGGGGGGCAATCAGCCCCAGCATTTT | CASSNARVGGGNQPQHF
TRBJ2-1 | TRBD2 | - | TRBV30 | TGTGCCTGGAGGCTAGCGGGAGGCGTGAATGAGCAGTTCTTC | CAWRLAGGVNEQFF
TRBJ2-3 | - | - | TRBV6-4 | TGTGCCAGCAGTTCCGGGACAAGGGCAGCAGATACGCAGTATTTT | CASSSGTRAADTQYF
TRBJ2-1 | - | - | TRBV5-8 | TGTGCCAGCAGCTTGGGGACTTCGCTCAACAATGAGCAGTTCTTC | CASSLGTSLNNEQFF
TRBJ1-1 | - | - | TRBV6-1 | TGTGCCAGCAGTAATACACAGGGTGCCACTGAAGCTTTCTTT | CASSNTQGATEAFF
TRBJ1-5 | - | - | TRBV4-2 | TGTGCCAGCAGCCAAGAAGTGGGGAATCAGCCCCAGCATTTT | CASSQEVGNQPQHF
TRBJ1-2 | TRBD1 | - | TRBV19 | TGTGCCAGTAGTCCGGGACAGACCTTCTATGGCTACACCTTC | CASSPGQTFYGYTF
TRBJ2-7 | - | - | TRBV4-1 | TGCGCCAGCAGCCTGGGGGTCACCTCCTCCTACGAGCAGTACTTC | CASSLGVTSSYEQYF
TRBJ2-7 | TRBD1 | - | TRBV5-5 | TGTGCCAGCAGCTACTCGGGACAGGGGGCGTGGGAGCAGTACTTC | CASSYSGQGAWEQYF
TRBJ1-2 | TRBD1 | - | TRBV2 | TGTGCCAGCAGTGGACAGGGATCGGATGGCTACACCTTC | CASSGQGSDGYTF
TRBJ2-6 | TRBD2 | - | TRBV27 | TGTGCCAGCAGTCTCAGCAGCGGGGACTTATACTCTGGGGCCAACGTCCTGACTTTC | CASSLSSGDLYSGANVLTF
TRBJ2-7 | TRBD1 | - | TRBV7-3 | TGTGCCAGCAGCCCGGGGCAGGGGGCTTACGAGCAGTACTTC | CASSPGQGAYEQYF
TRBJ1-1 | - | - | TRBV28 | TGTGCCAGCAGTCCTAGTAAAGGGTCGAGGTACACTGAAGCTTTCTTT | CASSPSKGSRYTEAFF
TRBJ1-5 | - | - | TRBV5-6 | TGTGCCAGCAGCGCCCAGCCCAATCAGCCCCAGCATTTT | CASSAQPNQPQHF